Listed below are T cell receptor beta chains from one sample, sequenced in a study of shared T cell receptors in the human thymus. The table came from immunoSEQ multiplex PCR; TCRdb's copy has only in-frame clones and leaves some out. Among about 400,000 clones listed, approximately 95% were seen once. Sequencing input: thymocytes. These receptors were obtained from a human donor. The CDR3 runs from the conserved cysteine through the conserved F or W. The order of the fields is V gene, J gene, D gene, CDR3 DNA, CDR3 protein. The D gene is left open where the match is weak.

V gene: TRBV5-1
J gene: TRBJ2-5
D gene: NA
CDR3 DNA: TGCGCCAGCAGCTGGGAAGAGACCCAGTACTTC
CDR3 protein: CASSWEETQYF

V gene: TRBV11-2
J gene: TRBJ1-3
D gene: NA
CDR3 DNA: TGTGCCAGCAGCTTAGTGGACGCTGATGGAAACACCATATATTTT
CDR3 protein: CASSLVDADGNTIYF

V gene: TRBV7-9
J gene: TRBJ2-2
D gene: NA
CDR3 DNA: TGTGCCAGCAGCTTCCGACCGAGGGGGAACGGTACCGGGGAGCTGTTTTTT
CDR3 protein: CASSFRPRGNGTGELFF

V gene: TRBV14
J gene: TRBJ1-1
D gene: NA
CDR3 DNA: TGTGCCAGCAGCCAAGGACCGGGAATGGGGTATGCAGCTTTCTTT
CDR3 protein: CASSQGPGMGYAAFF

V gene: TRBV9
J gene: TRBJ2-6
D gene: NA
CDR3 DNA: TGTGCCAGCAGCGCTAGGGGCGCTGGGGCCAACGTCCTGACTTTC
CDR3 protein: CASSARGAGANVLTF

V gene: TRBV25-1
J gene: TRBJ1-4
D gene: NA
CDR3 DNA: TGTGCCAGCAGTGAGGGGGAAAAACTGTTTTTT
CDR3 protein: CASSEGEKLFF

V gene: TRBV27
J gene: TRBJ2-5
D gene: TRBD1
CDR3 DNA: TGTGCCAGCAGCCCGAGGGGGCGGGAGACCCAGTACTTC
CDR3 protein: CASSPRGRETQYF

V gene: TRBV7-6
J gene: TRBJ1-1
D gene: TRBD1
CDR3 DNA: TGTGCCAGCAGCTTAAAAGCTTCTACAGGGGGCATGGGACGCACTGAAGCTTTCTTT
CDR3 protein: CASSLKASTGGMGRTEAFF

V gene: TRBV6-5
J gene: TRBJ1-2
D gene: NA
CDR3 DNA: TGTGCCAGCCGACGAGGAGGGGACTATGGCTACACCTTC
CDR3 protein: CASRRGGDYGYTF

V gene: TRBV10-3
J gene: TRBJ2-7
D gene: NA
CDR3 DNA: TGTGCCATCAGGGAGGGGCGGCAGGGAATTTACGAGCAGTACTTC
CDR3 protein: CAIREGRQGIYEQYF

V gene: TRBV5-4
J gene: TRBJ2-3
D gene: NA
CDR3 DNA: TGTGCCAGCAGCTGTCCTAATAGCACAGATACGCAGTATTTT
CDR3 protein: CASSCPNSTDTQYF

V gene: TRBV9
J gene: TRBJ2-2
D gene: TRBD2
CDR3 DNA: TGTGTCAGCAGCGTTCTAGCGGGTCTGAACACCGGGGAGCTGTTTTTT
CDR3 protein: CVSSVLAGLNTGELFF

V gene: TRBV6-5
J gene: TRBJ2-7
D gene: NA
CDR3 DNA: TGTGCCAGCAGCCCTCTCGGGGGGCGCTCCTACGAGCAGTACTTC
CDR3 protein: CASSPLGGRSYEQYF

V gene: TRBV28
J gene: TRBJ1-2
D gene: NA
CDR3 DNA: TGTGCCAGCAGTATAACAGGAGGGGGCTACACCTTC
CDR3 protein: CASSITGGGYTF

V gene: TRBV6-4
J gene: TRBJ2-1
D gene: TRBD2
CDR3 DNA: TGTGCCAGCAGTGACTCCTACCGGACTAGCGGGAATGAGCAGTTCTTC
CDR3 protein: CASSDSYRTSGNEQFF

V gene: TRBV5-5
J gene: TRBJ2-3
D gene: TRBD2
CDR3 DNA: TGTGCCAGCAGCCCCAGACCATCGACTAGCGCCTTAGATACGCAGTATTTT
CDR3 protein: CASSPRPSTSALDTQYF